This TCR beta chain appears in the sequencing data of a study of vaccination effects on CD4 cells after COVID-19 (dated 2022 in TCRdb). With regard to the full study: Post-vaccine samples across the study were collected a median of 72 days after the second dose, with a range of 14 to 241. The study compared SARS-CoV-2 spike-specific CD4+ TCR repertoires before and after mRNA vaccination in COVID-19 convalescent patients and infection-naive vaccine recipients. Altogether, approximately 10 COVID-19 convalescent patients and 4 SARS-CoV-2-naive healthy vaccine recipients made up the full study. In the study, cultures from other donors were sequenced using the Oncomine TCR Beta short-read assay on an Illumina iSeq 100. The full study reports these points: Clones induced by infection and clones induced by vaccination both contracted markedly at late timepoints after vaccination, which fits with T cell responses waning over time. Among healthy vaccine recipients, nearly all vaccine-induced clones were SARS-CoV-2 mono-reactive, and just 1 of 255 was cross-reactive with common cold coronaviruses. The study was limited by a small number of convalescent patients and lacked early post-infection timepoints.

About this clone itself: Which antigen it targets is not known. Base-call qualities are not available, and no considerably larger clone is one nucleotide away.

To identify antigen-specific CD4+ T cell clonotypes by their expansion, the ViraFEST assay first stimulated PBMC with viral peptide pools and then applied TCR sequencing. After around 10 days of culture, CD4+ T cells were isolated with the EasySep CD4+ T cell isolation kit. Each participant got two doses of an mRNA SARS-CoV-2 vaccine, either BNT162b2 or mRNA-1273. None of the healthy vaccine recipients had a prior SARS-CoV-2 infection, which was confirmed by nucleocapsid antibody tests that came back negative both before and after vaccination. A few million PBMC per well were cultured with about 10 ug/ml peptides in IMDM containing around 5.3% human AB serum, around 10 IU/ml IL-2 and gentamicin. Half of the culture medium was replaced with fresh IL-2-containing medium on days 3 and 7. Unless noted otherwise, every peptide stimulation condition was grown in triplicate wells. Using Ficoll-Paque Plus gradient centrifugation, PBMC were separated from whole blood and then either used fresh or cryopreserved at -140C. The spike proteins of SARS-CoV-2 and of the common cold coronaviruses HCoV-NL63, HCoV-OC43 and HCoV-229E were spanned by overlapping peptide pools. The QIAamp micro DNA kit was used to extract genomic DNA from the cultured CD4+ T cells.

Including the terminal cysteine and valine, the CDR3 comprises 14 residues. Of all the DNA, just the CDR3 is kept, 42 bases in frame from base 1. Sequences MNHEY (CDR1) and SMNVEV (CDR2) are obtained from the germline V gene (reference sequence). V ends up 6 bases short and J 2 bases short, with an unmatched junction base count of 7. Library construction relied on the immunoSEQ multiplex PCR assay. DNA from the cultured and isolated CD4+ T cells underwent TCR beta CDR3 sequencing. The authors' analysis ran thus. The analysis removed non-productive TCR sequences, trimmed reads to the CDR3 region, and retained only CDR3s that were 7 or more amino acids long. The MANAFEST web app was used to pick out antigen-specific clonotypes by comparing their expansion in peptide wells with that in reference cultures. For clones to be considered positive, expansion at FDR<0.05 versus reference and all other wells, an odds ratio above 5, and a frequency above 0.1% in two replicate wells were required. A clonotype was defined as cross-reactive if the clonotype was significantly expanded both in SARS-CoV-2 spike wells and in at least one common cold coronavirus spike condition. CDR3 similarity was assessed by Levenshtein distance using the stringdist R package, and unrooted trees were constructed with ape in R 3.6.1. TCRdb stores this immuneACCESS table with in-frame sequences only. Part of the clones is absent; in the studies checked, under half of the shortfall reflects unresolved V genes, and no reason is known for the rest. D and trimming come from the DNA, and the V and J calls and clone size come from that table. This sample has about 24,000 clones in its table, and roughly 76% of those were observed once. The ten top clones hold about 5.3% of the sample.

This sample comprised CD4+ T cells from PBMCs cultured with SARS-CoV-2 spike peptides, obtained after COVID-19 vaccination. What this sample's cell subset or site label stands for: SARS-CoV-2 spike overlapping peptide pool stimulation. Here the chain combines TRBV27 and TRBJ2-7; 7 bases in the junction line up with TRBD2. The clonotype was recovered from a human donor who received a COVID-19 vaccine. Some clones in this sample may be carry-over from other donors' samples. CDR3 reads: CASSEDGLAYEQYV. The DNA sequence is as follows: TGTGCCAGCAGCGAAGATGGACTAGCCTACGAGCAGTACGTC.